These T cell receptor beta chains were read from a single sample in a study of control samples from healthy donors and cancer patients. Only in-frame clones appear in the TCRdb table, and some are missing; sequencing was by immunoSEQ multiplex PCR. Seen here are around 110,000 clones, about 88% observed once, and the top ten hold under 2.5%. Sequences were obtained from blood. All receptors derive from a woman in her seventies in good health. Both conserved end residues are part of each CDR3. Fields, in order: V gene, D gene, clone size, J gene, CDR3 length, CDR3 DNA, CDR3 protein. A D gene is named only where the DNA matches it firmly. Not all rows give a size; the values are once, few, many and, for expanded clones, a class.

TRBV4-3	-	-	TRBJ2-3	15	TGCGCCAGCAGCCCTAGAGGGGGGGCCACAGATACGCAGTATTTT	CASSPRGGATDTQYF
TRBV18	-	few	TRBJ1-3	15	TGTGCCAGCTCACCATCACAGGGAGGTGGAAACACCATATATTTT	CASSPSQGGGNTIYF
TRBV5-1	TRBD1	-	TRBJ1-2	18	TGCGCCAGCAGCTCGCTACAGGACAGGGGGCGTATGGGAGATGGCTACACCTTC	CASSSLQDRGRMGDGYTF
TRBV27	TRBD1	-	TRBJ2-1	17	TGTGCCAGCAGTTATAATTTCGGGACAGCCCTTAACAATGAGCAGTTCTTC	CASSYNFGTALNNEQFF
TRBV19	-	-	TRBJ1-5	16	TGTGCCAGTAAAAAAGCACAGGGAGTTTGGGATCAGCCCCAGCATTTT	CASKKAQGVWDQPQHF
TRBV2	-	-	TRBJ1-6	14	TGTGCCAGCAGGCCAGGGTTAGAGAATTCACCCCTCCACTTT	CASRPGLENSPLHF
TRBV6-2/TRBV6-3	-	-	TRBJ1-2	12	TGTGCCAGCAGTTACCGGCGTTCTGGCTACACCTTC	CASSYRRSGYTF
TRBV19	-	-	TRBJ2-7	15	TGTGCCAGTAGTATACCAGGGCGTGGGACCTACGAGCAGTACTTC	CASSIPGRGTYEQYF
TRBV6-2/TRBV6-3	-	-	TRBJ1-2	12	TGTGCCAGCAGCCTAAAAATTTATGGCTACACCTTC	CASSLKIYGYTF
TRBV18	-	-	TRBJ1-1	14	TGTGCCAGCTCACCGGGTGTTCACCACACTGAAGCTTTCTTT	CASSPGVHHTEAFF
TRBV2	-	-	TRBJ1-1	15	TGTGCCAGCAGCTTCTCGACAGCACTGAACACTGAAGCTTTCTTT	CASSFSTALNTEAFF
TRBV3-1/TRBV3-2	-	-	TRBJ2-2	17	TGTGCCAGCAGCCAAGCTTGGACACCCGAGGACACCGGGGAGCTGTTTTTT	CASSQAWTPEDTGELFF
TRBV5-1	-	-	TRBJ1-6	18	TGCGCCAGCAGCTTGCCACAGGGCTCCCCAGGGCGGGGTTCACCCCTCCACTTT	CASSLPQGSPGRGSPLHF
TRBV2	TRBD1	-	TRBJ1-1	15	TGTGCCAGCAAGAACCCCAAGGGACAGTCTACTGAAGCTTTCTTT	CASKNPKGQSTEAFF
TRBV6-5	-	-	TRBJ1-2	14	TGTGCCAGCAGTTACACAGCAGGGGTCGGTGGCTACACCTTC	CASSYTAGVGGYTF
TRBV10-2	-	few	TRBJ2-2	12	TGCGCCAGCTACCCGAACACCGGGGAGCTGTTTTTT	CASYPNTGELFF
TRBV21-1	-	-	TRBJ2-2	19	TGTGCCAGCAGCAAAGAGGCGGTCGCTGAGCGGGGGGCCATCGGGGAGCTGTTTTTT	CASSKEAVAERGAIGELFF
TRBV6-5	-	-	TRBJ2-3	15	TGTGCCAGCACCGCCCTCCAAGCTAGCACAGATACGCAGTATTTT	CASTALQASTDTQYF
TRBV18	-	-	TRBJ1-2	14	TGTGCCAGCTCACCACCAGGGACACCCTATGGCTACACCTTC	CASSPPGTPYGYTF
TRBV12-3/TRBV12-4	-	-	TRBJ2-2	13	TGTGCCAGCACCGACTGGGTCACCGGGGAGCTGTTTTTT	CASTDWVTGELFF
TRBV9	TRBD2	-	TRBJ2-3	16	TGTGCCAGCAGCGTAGGGCTAGCGGGGATTTCAGATACGCAGTATTTT	CASSVGLAGISDTQYF
TRBV7-2	-	-	TRBJ1-1	13	TGTGCCAGCAGCTTATACCCCCAAAGTAGAGCTTTCTTT	CASSLYPQSRAFF
TRBV9	TRBD1	-	TRBJ2-6	15	TGTGCCAGCAGCGCAGGGGGAGCTGGGGCCAACGTCCTGACTTTC	CASSAGGAGANVLTF
TRBV4-1	TRBD1	once	TRBJ1-5	14	TGCGCCAGCAGCCCAGGACAGGGGGGGGAGCCCCAGCATTTT	CASSPGQGGEPQHF
TRBV6-1	-	-	TRBJ1-1	16	TGTGCCAGCAGTGAAGTTGATTGGACAGCCGAACACGGAGCTTTCTTT	CASSEVDWTAEHGAFF
TRBV4-1	TRBD2	-	TRBJ2-7	15	TGCGCCAGCAGCCTCCGGGTAGCGGGGGACTACGAGCAGTACTTC	CASSLRVAGDYEQYF
TRBV10-3	-	-	TRBJ1-3	15	TGTGCCATCGCGGGGGCGTCCCTCTCTGGAAACACCATATATTTT	CAIAGASLSGNTIYF
TRBV5-6	-	-	TRBJ2-7	11	TGTGCCAGCAGCTTGAGTAACGAGCAGTACTTC	CASSLSNEQYF
TRBV29-1	-	-	TRBJ1-2	17	TGCAGCGTTGAAACCCTAGCGGCGGGTCTAACCCTGCGGGGCTACACCTTC	CSVETLAAGLTLRGYTF
TRBV6-5	TRBD1	-	TRBJ1-1	14	TGTGCCAGCAGGGCCGGGACAGCGAACACTGAAGCTTTCTTT	CASRAGTANTEAFF
TRBV19	-	-	TRBJ1-2	17	TGTGCCAGTAGTCCTAAGAGGGGGGCGCATTTCTATGGAGGCTACACCTTC	CASSPKRGAHFYGGYTF
TRBV6-5	-	-	TRBJ1-1	13	TGTGCCAGCAGGCTGTGGGGAAACACTGAAGCTTTCTTT	CASRLWGNTEAFF
TRBV5-1	TRBD1	-	TRBJ2-1	16	TGCGCCAGCAGTTACCCTTGGACAGGGACCCACAATGAGCAGTTCTTC	CASSYPWTGTHNEQFF
TRBV2	-	once	TRBJ2-5	11	TGTGCCAGCAGGGGCCAAGAGACCCAGTACTTC	CASRGQETQYF
TRBV10-3	-	-	TRBJ2-7	12	TGTGCCATCAACGGGGGCACCAACGAGCAGTACTTC	CAINGGTNEQYF
TRBV21-1	-	-	TRBJ2-6	19	TGTGCCAGCAGCAAAGAGTCAAGGGGCCCTAGTTCTGGGGCCAACGTCCTGACTTTC	CASSKESRGPSSGANVLTF
TRBV3-1/TRBV3-2	-	-	TRBJ2-1	12	TGTGCCAGCAGCCAAGATATATCTGAGCAGTTCTTC	CASSQDISEQFF
TRBV15	TRBD1	-	TRBJ1-5	15	TGTGCCACCAGCACCTTCGGACAGGGCAATCAGCCCCAGCATTTT	CATSTFGQGNQPQHF
TRBV6-6	TRBD2	-	TRBJ2-2	16	TGTGCCAGCAGTTTTATCGCGGGGGGGCTCGGCGGGGAGCTGTTTTTT	CASSFIAGGLGGELFF
TRBV27	-	-	TRBJ2-3	13	TGTGCCAGCAGACTGGAGGGCACAGATACGCAGTATTTT	CASRLEGTDTQYF
TRBV3-1/TRBV3-2	TRBD2	-	TRBJ2-3	16	TGTGCCAGCAGCCGACTAGCGGGGGACCGCACAGATACGCAGTATTTT	CASSRLAGDRTDTQYF
TRBV6-2/TRBV6-3	TRBD2	-	TRBJ2-2	16	TGTGCCAGCAGCCTAGCGGGGGGGCAGAACACCGGGGAGCTGTTTTTT	CASSLAGGQNTGELFF
TRBV9	TRBD2	-	TRBJ2-2	16	TGTGCCAGCAGCGGGCTAGCGGGGAGGAACACCGGGGAGCTGTTTTTT	CASSGLAGRNTGELFF
TRBV2	-	-	TRBJ1-6	15	TGTGCCAGCAGGGCGGACAGTTTACCCAATTCACCCCTCCACTTT	CASRADSLPNSPLHF
TRBV25-1	TRBD2	few	TRBJ2-5	14	TGTGCCAGCAGTGAATGGCGGGGGCAAGAGACCCAGTACTTC	CASSEWRGQETQYF
TRBV27	TRBD1	-	TRBJ2-7	15	TGTGCCAGCAGTCCCCTGACAGGGGCTACTTACGAGCAGTACTTC	CASSPLTGATYEQYF
TRBV6-6	-	-	TRBJ1-1	11	TGTGCCAGCAGAGACTACACTGAAGCTTTCTTT	CASRDYTEAFF
TRBV5-5	-	-	TRBJ2-7	18	TGTGCCAGCAGCCCCATTTCTTCGGCGGCTAGGCACGACTACGAGCAGTACTTC	CASSPISSAARHDYEQYF
TRBV5-1	-	-	TRBJ1-1	16	TGCGCCAGCAGCTTGGTCCCGGGCGGGGGGAACACTGAAGCTTTCTTT	CASSLVPGGGNTEAFF
TRBV12-3/TRBV12-4	-	many	TRBJ1-1	12	TGTGCCAGCACCCTAGGGGGGACTGAAGCTTTCTTT	CASTLGGTEAFF
TRBV7-2	TRBD2	-	TRBJ2-1	15	TGTGCCAGCAGCTTAGTGTCGGGGGGGGACAATGAGCAGTTCTTC	CASSLVSGGDNEQFF
TRBV6-2/TRBV6-3	-	-	TRBJ2-2	14	TGTGCCAGCAGTCCCGGGCAGGCGGCCGGGGAGCTGTTTTTT	CASSPGQAAGELFF
TRBV7-2	-	-	TRBJ1-2	13	TGTGCCAGCAGCCTGGATCAAAACTATGGCTACACCTTC	CASSLDQNYGYTF
TRBV21-1	-	-	TRBJ1-1	16	TGTGCCAGCAGCAAAGACCCTTGGACAGAAAACACTGAAGCTTTCTTT	CASSKDPWTENTEAFF
TRBV9	TRBD1	once	TRBJ1-1	17	TGTGCCAGCAGCCCCAACCTAGACAGGGCGCGGGGCACTGAAGCTTTCTTT	CASSPNLDRARGTEAFF